The sample holds a few counts of the clone carrying this T cell receptor beta chain. Its target is not known. The V gene end was trimmed by 4 bases and the J gene end by 0 bases; junction bases not matched to a gene: 1. This CDR3 has 14 amino acids. Looked up from germline, CDR1 is MGHRA and CDR2 is YSYEKL. All of the isolated RNA was reverse transcribed, so expressed TCRB transcripts were sequenced. The assay was immunoSEQ multiplex PCR, and TCRdb's table has in-frame clones only and misses some. The sample records around 240,000 clones, roughly 17% being singletons. Using CD45RO/CCR7/CD25/CD127/CD95/CD27, CD4+ naive, central memory, regulatory and stem cell-like memory cells were sorted. The sample belongs to a study of beta chain features in type 1 diabetes. For the study at large: All samples yielded roughly 100 million examined sorted cells. Whole-study findings and limits: Moderate yet significant TCRB CDR3 shortening was seen in Type 1 diabetes patients in all four CD4+ subsets. Any role of HLA type in TCRB rearrangement remained unresolved here.

The sequencing sample was made of naive CD4+ T cells from blood. The V gene is TRBV4-1, the J gene TRBJ2-3, with 7 bases fitting TRBD1. The receptor was isolated from a young man with type 1 diabetes. The CDR3 region has the DNA TGCGCCAGCAGCCTGGGACAGAGCACAGATACGCAGTATTTT. Translating it yields CASSLGQSTDTQYF.